A single sample gave rise to the 20 T cell receptor beta chains below, sequenced in a study of early T cells in non-severe SARS-CoV-2 infection. TCRdb independently ran MiXCR on the 5' RACE reads; one entry per CDR3 protein. The sample shows around 67,000 distinct CDR3 sequences, roughly 10% of them seen only once. Sequencing was performed on whole blood. These receptors all stem from an adult who was a healthcare worker with PCR-confirmed SARS-CoV-2 infection or an uninfected control (not recorded which).

This rearrangement joins TRBV7-2 to TRBJ1-2; 7 nucleotides align to TRBD1. The V and J ends lost 5 bases and 8 bases, in that order; junction bases with no gene match: 8. CDR1 and CDR2 from the germline V gene are SGHTA and FQGNSA. The CDR3 runs to 13 residues. CDR3 region: CASSKHRGEGYTF. In DNA form, the CDR3 reads TGTGCCAGCAGCAAACACAGGGGCGAAGGCTACACCTTC. Based on the CDR3 plus reference TRBV7-2 and TRBJ1-2, the full variable domain is GAGVSQSPSNKVTEKGKDVELRCDPISGHTALYWYRQSLGQGLEFLIYFQGNSAPDKSGLPSDRFSAERTGGSVSTLTIQRTQQEDSAVYLCASSKHRGEGYTFGSGTRLTVV.

V is TRBV29-1 and J is TRBJ2-3; D might be TRBD1 or TRBD2, each matching 5 bases. Per the germline V gene, CDR1 is SQVTM and CDR2 is ANQGSEA. Trimming took off 4 bases at V and 14 bases at J, with 19 bases between the two ends. The length of the CDR3 is 12 residues. The CDR3 spells CSVGAPEGSAYF. As DNA, the CDR3 is TGCAGCGTTGGAGCCCCTGAGGGGTCGGCGTATTTT.

This clonotype has ten or more counts. J is TRBJ2-7 and V is TRBV7-2; 8 bases agree with TRBD2. CDR1 is SGHTA, CDR2 FQGNSA, per germline. V dropped 3 bases and J dropped 0; count of bases not matched to a gene: 7. The CDR3 is 16 amino acids. CDR3 region: CASSFRTSWNSYEQYF. The CDR3 DNA follows: TGTGCCAGCAGCTTCCGGACTAGCTGGAACTCCTACGAGCAGTACTTC.

J is TRBJ2-7 and V is TRBV5-6, with a possible D match to TRBD2 (6 bases). CDR1 and CDR2 from the germline V gene are SGHDT and YYEEEE. The V end lost 5 bases, the J end lost 6 bases, and 18 bases lay between the germline ends. This CDR3 has 14 residues. The CDR3 DNA follows: TGTGCCAGCAGAGGGACTCCCACCGGAGGCGAGCAGTACTTC. As protein: CASRGTPTGGEQYF.

This clonotype was seen at least ten times. The rearrangement uses TRBV30 and TRBJ1-4, with no clear D. The V and J ends lost 3 bases and 7 bases respectively, with 9 bases between them. Germline loops: CDR1 GTSNPN, CDR2 SVGIG (reference sequence). The CDR3 runs to 12 residues. The DNA for the CDR3 is TGTGCCTGGAGCCGGTTCGGTGAAAAACTGTTTTTT. This codes for CAWSRFGEKLFF.

V and J are TRBV5-1 and TRBJ2-5; D might be TRBD2 (6 bases). The CDR3 has 13 amino acids. Germline V gene lookup returns CDR1 SGHRS and CDR2 YFSETQ. V gave up 3 bases and J gave up 5 bases, with 11 bases separating them. CDR3 sequence (DNA): TGCGCCAGCAGCTCGGGACTGGAGGAGACCCAGTACTTC. This codes for CASSSGLEETQYF.

This clonotype was detected many times. The chain links TRBV7-2 to TRBJ2-1; no reliable D call. The V gene lost 5 bases and the J gene lost 16 bases, with 21 bases spanning the gap. Germline V CDR1 and CDR2: SGHTA, FQGNSA. The CDR3 has 13 residues. CDR3 sequence: CASSLSGASLFFF. CDR3 in DNA: TGTGCCAGCAGCCTTTCCGGCGCGTCCCTGTTCTTCTTC.

This clonotype was detected only a few times. The J gene is TRBJ2-7, the V gene TRBV5-4; D unclear. CDR1 is SGHNT, CDR2 YYREEE, per germline (reference sequence). Trimming left V 3 bases short and J 3 bases short, with 16 bases between. There are 15 residues in the CDR3. CDR3 residues: CASSSPSLLNYEQYF. In nucleotides, the CDR3 is TGTGCCAGCAGCTCCCCGTCCCTCTTGAACTACGAGCAGTACTTC.

The genes are TRBV19 and TRBJ2-5; D is perhaps TRBD1 or TRBD2 (6 bases each). V lost 8 bases to trimming and J lost 2 bases, with 12 bases between them. This CDR3 has 13 residues. Germline loops: CDR1 LNHDA, CDR2 SQIVND (reference sequence). The CDR3 sequence: CASHRRGQETQYF. The CDR3 nucleotides are TGTGCCAGTCATAGGAGGGGGCAAGAGACCCAGTACTTC.

In this sample, this clonotype turned up many times. This chain joins TRBV7-8 and TRBJ1-1; no clear D. Germline-derived CDR1 and CDR2 are SGHVS and FQNEAQ. The ends were cut back, 4 bases at V and 0 bases at J, with 9 bases in the middle. The CDR3 is made up of 14 amino acids. CDR3 sequence reads: CASSSQNLNTEAFF. The DNA of the CDR3 is TGTGCCAGCAGCTCACAGAATTTGAACACTGAAGCTTTCTTT.

This clonotype showed up just a few times. CDR3 loop: CSVSDREVSRAFF. CDR3 in DNA: TGCAGCGTCTCAGACAGGGAAGTAAGTAGAGCTTTCTTT. The genes are TRBV29-1 and TRBJ1-1; 7 positions match TRBD1. CDR1 and CDR2 from the germline V gene are SQVTM and ANQGSEA. V lost 6 bases, J lost 10 bases, and 14 bases stayed unmatched. The CDR3 has 13 residues.

This clonotype occurred many times. The gene calls are TRBV6-6 and TRBJ2-7; 8 positions agree with TRBD1. The CDR3 sequence is 15 residues long. Per the germline V gene, CDR1 is MNHNY and CDR2 is SVGAGI (reference sequence). The V gene end was trimmed by 0 bases and the J gene end by 7 bases; junction bases not matched to a gene: 8. CDR3 nucleotides: TGTGCCAGCAGTTACTCGAGAGACAGGGGACGAGAGCAGTACTTC. Protein: CASSYSRDRGREQYF.

This clonotype was seen a few times. The chain joins TRBV20-1 to TRBJ2-1, with 11 bases aligning to TRBD2. Germline lookup yields CDR1 DFQATT and CDR2 SNEGSKA (reference sequence). The CDR3 runs 14 residues. Trimming cost V 7 bases and J 4 bases; bases outside gene matches: 6. The CDR3 region has the DNA TGCAGTGTTCCGGGGACTAGCGGTTACAATGAGCAGTTCTTC. As protein: CSVPGTSGYNEQFF.

The chain couples TRBV5-1 to TRBJ2-1; 9 nucleotides align to TRBD2. The CDR3 runs 15 residues. Germline lookup yields CDR1 SGHRS and CDR2 YFSETQ. V lost 4 bases, J lost 5 bases, and 7 bases stayed unmatched. CDR3 sequence reads: CASSPHGGGDNEQFF. Written as DNA, the CDR3 is TGCGCCAGCAGCCCCCACGGCGGGGGGGACAATGAGCAGTTCTTC.

This clonotype was seen a few times. The chain recombines TRBV4-1 with TRBJ1-5, with D uncertain. Germline assignment: CDR1 MGHRA and CDR2 YSYEKL. The V and J ends lost 0 bases and 9 bases respectively, with 9 bases between them. The CDR3 sequence is 13 residues long. CDR3 sequence: CASSQDRAGPQHF. The CDR3 coding sequence is TGCGCCAGCAGCCAAGATCGGGCCGGGCCCCAGCATTTT.

This clonotype was detected many times. The chain is built from TRBV12-3 or TRBV12-4 and TRBJ1-6; the D is unclear. V lost 3 bases to trimming and J lost 0 bases, with 9 bases between them. This CDR3 contains 16 residues. Here the CDR3 DNA reads TGTGCCAGCAGTTTTACCCAGAGCTCCTATAATTCACCCCTCCACTTT. The encoded protein is CASSFTQSSYNSPLHF.

The chain has TRBV10-3 and TRBJ1-2; D unresolved. The CDR3 consists of 13 residues. V was pared by 3 bases and J by 5 bases, with 10 bases between. Germline lookup yields CDR1 ENHRY and CDR2 SYGVKD. The CDR3 sequence: CAISELGYYGYTF. In DNA form, the CDR3 reads TGTGCCATCAGTGAATTGGGGTATTATGGCTACACCTTC.

In this sample, this clonotype turned up many times. V usage is TRBV4-3 and J usage is TRBJ2-3, with TRBD1 identical over 9 bases. The CDR3 loop spans 16 amino acids. The germline gives CDR1 LGHNA, CDR2 YSLEER. V trimming: 1 base; J trimming: 5 bases; junction bases outside the gene matches: 7. Here the CDR3 reads CASSQGNRGRRDTQYF. The DNA of the CDR3 is TGCGCCAGCAGCCAAGGCAACAGGGGGCGAAGAGATACGCAGTATTTT.

The genes are TRBV7-2 and TRBJ2-1; no definite D call. The CDR3 is 16 amino acids. Per germline, CDR1 SGHTA and CDR2 FQGNSA. Trimming shortened V by 2 bases and J by 9 bases, and 20 bases separated the two germline ends. DNA for the CDR3: TGTGCCAGCAGCTTAAGGCGACGAGGCTCCACGGGTGAGCAGTTCTTC. Its protein is CASSLRRRGSTGEQFF.

V gene TRBV29-1 combines with J gene TRBJ2-7; D may match TRBD1 or TRBD2 (7 bases each). The V end lost 0 bases, the J end lost 7 bases, and 16 bases lay between the germline ends. The CDR3 covers 14 residues. The germline gives CDR1 SQVTM, CDR2 ANQGSEA. The CDR3 DNA is TGCAGCGTTGAAGATCAGGCAGGGGGGGAAGAGCAGTACTTC. It is translated as CSVEDQAGGEEQYF.